This paragraph reports one T cell receptor (beta chain). This clonotype was seen only a few times. Its antigen remains undetermined. No qualities accompany the bases; no much larger clone lies one base away. This entry comes from a study of response to subunit inactivated influenza vaccine (dated by TCRdb to the late 2010s). Looking at the study overall: To follow how T cells responded to a trivalent subunit inactivated influenza vaccine, the researchers relied on deep quantitative profiling of the T cell receptor repertoire. Overall study results and their limits: The authors suggested that each seasonal influenza vaccination may recruit only a limited number of new T cells.

Libraries were made using RT-PCR. The sample was run on an Illumina HiSeq 2500. The raw public reads went through TCRdb reprocessing: fastp at Q25, MiXCR clone calling, in-frame beta chains kept. Every distinct CDR3 protein forms one entry, paired with its most common genes and DNA. The sample yields over 750,000 distinct CDR3 sequences; 21% were counted once. Roughly a tenth of the sample belongs to the ten largest clones. A distance of 8 bases separates the germline ends of V and J, which lose 4 bases and 4 bases respectively. The CDR3 has 13 amino acids, counting the end cysteine and phenylalanine. Here the CDR3 DNA is all that survives: 39 bases in frame from base 1. CDR1 and CDR2, per the germline V gene, are LGHNA and YSLEER.

The chain links TRBV4-3 with TRBJ1-3; the D gene cannot be resolved reliably. The sequences come from PBMCs from blood, collected less than 6 days after vaccination. This clonotype originated in a man aged 50-59 years who received an inactivated influenza vaccine. Donor details come from another sample of the same person, matched by shared clones. DNA sequence: TGCGCCAGCAGCCTCGCGGAGGGAAACACCATATATTTT. Translated, this is CASSLAEGNTIYF.